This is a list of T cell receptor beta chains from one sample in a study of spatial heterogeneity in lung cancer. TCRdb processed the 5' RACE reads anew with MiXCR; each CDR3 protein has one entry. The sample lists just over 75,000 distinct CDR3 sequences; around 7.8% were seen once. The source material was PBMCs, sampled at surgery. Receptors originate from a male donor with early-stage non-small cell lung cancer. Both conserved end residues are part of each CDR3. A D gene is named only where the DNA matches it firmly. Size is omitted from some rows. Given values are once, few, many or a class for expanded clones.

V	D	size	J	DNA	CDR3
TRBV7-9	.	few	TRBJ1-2	TGTGCCAGCAGCTTGGACTATGGCTACACCTTC	CASSLDYGYTF
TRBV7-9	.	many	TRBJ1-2	TGTGCCAGCAGCCCAAGAGGTCGGGGGCTTAACTATGGCTACACCTTC	CASSPRGRGLNYGYTF
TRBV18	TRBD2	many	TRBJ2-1	TGTGCCAGCTCACCACGCGCGGGACTAGCGGGGGGAACCTCCTACAATGAGCAGTTCTTC	CASSPRAGLAGGTSYNEQFF
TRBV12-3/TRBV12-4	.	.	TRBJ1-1	TGTGCCAGCAGCGTTATCGGGGGCCAGCTGAACACTGAAGCTTTCTTT	CASSVIGGQLNTEAFF
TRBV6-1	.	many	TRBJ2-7	TGTGCCAGCTATGGCGGGGATGCCTACGAGCAGTACTTC	CASYGGDAYEQYF
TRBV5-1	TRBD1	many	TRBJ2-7	TGCGCCAGCAGCTGGAGACAGGGGTCTGGCGAGCAGTACTTC	CASSWRQGSGEQYF
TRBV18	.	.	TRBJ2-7	TGTGCCAGCTCACCAGTTGCGGGGGCGGACGAGCAGTACTTC	CASSPVAGADEQYF
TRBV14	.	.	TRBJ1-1	TGTGCCAGCAGCCAAGAAGCCCGGACAGAAGCTTTCTTT	CASSQEARTEAFF
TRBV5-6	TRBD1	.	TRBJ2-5	TGTGCCAGCAGCTTGGCCGACAGGGTAGAGACCCAGTACTTC	CASSLADRVETQYF
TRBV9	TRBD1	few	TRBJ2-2	TGTGCCAGCAGCGTAGCTAGGGACAGGGGGAACACCGGGGAGCTGTTTTTT	CASSVARDRGNTGELFF
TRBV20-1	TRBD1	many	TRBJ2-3	TGCAGTGCTAGAGGGACAGGGTTTTATGATACGCAGTATTTT	CSARGTGFYDTQYF
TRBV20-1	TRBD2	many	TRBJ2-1	TGCAGTGCTAGGGGACCAAGGGTAGCGGGAGCCTACAATGAGCAGTTCTTC	CSARGPRVAGAYNEQFF
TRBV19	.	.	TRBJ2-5	TGTGCCAGTAGTCGAGACGGAGGAGAGACCCAGTACTTC	CASSRDGGETQYF
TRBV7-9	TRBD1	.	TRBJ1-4	TGTGCCAGCAGCCCCAGGGGGTCTTTGGATGAAAAACTGTTTTTT	CASSPRGSLDEKLFF
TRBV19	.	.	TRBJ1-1	TGTGCCAGTAATTGGGGAAAGAACACTGAAGCTTTCTTT	CASNWGKNTEAFF
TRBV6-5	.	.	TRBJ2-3	TGTGCCAGCAGTTACAACCCCGGGAGAAGCACAGATACGCAGTATTTT	CASSYNPGRSTDTQYF
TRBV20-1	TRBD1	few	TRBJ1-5	TGCAGTGCAGGGACAGGGGGCCAGCCCCAGCATTTT	CSAGTGGQPQHF
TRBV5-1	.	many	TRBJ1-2	TGCGCCAGCAGCTTGGGCAGTGTAGCTAACTATGGCTACACCTTC	CASSLGSVANYGYTF
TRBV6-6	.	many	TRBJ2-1	TGTGCCAGCAGTTACGCTGTGGCGAATGAGCAGTTCTTC	CASSYAVANEQFF
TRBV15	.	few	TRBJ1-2	TGTGCCACCAGCAGAGATATGGTCGCCGCCCGGTCTAACTATGGCTACACCTTC	CATSRDMVAARSNYGYTF
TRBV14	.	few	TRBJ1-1	TGTGCCAGCAGCCAAAGTGGTGGAAACACTGAAGCTTTCTTT	CASSQSGGNTEAFF
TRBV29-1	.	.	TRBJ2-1	TGCAGCGTACGAAAGGCGGGGAGCTCCTACAATGAGCAGTTCTTC	CSVRKAGSSYNEQFF
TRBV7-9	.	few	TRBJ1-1	TGTGCTTCCGCGGGCGTAACTGAAGCTTTCTTT	CASAGVTEAFF
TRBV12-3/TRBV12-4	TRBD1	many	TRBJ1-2	TGTGCCAGCAGTCCTCGGGACAGGGGGAACTATGGCTACACCTTC	CASSPRDRGNYGYTF
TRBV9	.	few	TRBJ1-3	TGTGCCAGCACCTCCCTCGGTAAAAACACCATATATTTT	CASTSLGKNTIYF
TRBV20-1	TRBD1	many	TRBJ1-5	TGCAGTGCTGGATCGGGACAGGGATTAAATCAGCCCCAGCATTTT	CSAGSGQGLNQPQHF
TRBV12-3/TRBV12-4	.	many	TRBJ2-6	TGTGCCAGCAGTTTCGACTTGTCCAGCTCTGGGGCCAACGTCCTGACTTTC	CASSFDLSSSGANVLTF
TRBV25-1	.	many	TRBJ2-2	TGTGCCAGCAGAGACGGAAGGGAGCTGTTTTTT	CASRDGRELFF
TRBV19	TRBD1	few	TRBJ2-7	TGTGCCAGTAGGACAGGGACAGCTCCCTACGAGCAGTACTTC	CASRTGTAPYEQYF
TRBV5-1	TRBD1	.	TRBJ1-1	TGCGCCAGCAGCTTCGGAGGGACAGGCGGCACGGGGGATGAAGCTTTCTTT	CASSFGGTGGTGDEAFF
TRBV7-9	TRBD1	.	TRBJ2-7	TGTGCCAGCAGCTCAAACTCCGGGACAGGAAGCCTCGAGCAGTACTTC	CASSSNSGTGSLEQYF
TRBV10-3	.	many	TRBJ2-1	TGTGCCATCAGTGAGGGGAGAGGGCAGAATGAGCAGTTCTTC	CAISEGRGQNEQFF
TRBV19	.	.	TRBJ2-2	TGTGCCAGTAGGAGACTAGGACGGCGCACCGGGGAGCTGTTTTTT	CASRRLGRRTGELFF
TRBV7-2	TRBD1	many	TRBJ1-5	TGTGCCAGCAGCGACAGGGTCAATCAGCCCCAGCATTTT	CASSDRVNQPQHF
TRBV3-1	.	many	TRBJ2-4	TGTGCCAGCAGCCAAAACGCTAGAGACATTCAGTACTTC	CASSQNARDIQYF
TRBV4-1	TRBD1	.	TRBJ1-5	TGCGCCAGCAGGCTTACAGGGGAGAGCAATCAGCCCCAGCATTTT	CASRLTGESNQPQHF
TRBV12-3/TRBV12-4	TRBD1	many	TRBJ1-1	TGTGCCAGCGGATCCAGGGGGGAAGCTTTCTTT	CASGSRGEAFF
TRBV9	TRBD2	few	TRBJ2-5	TGTGCCAGCAGCAATGGACTAGCGGGAGCGGAGACCCAGTACTTC	CASSNGLAGAETQYF
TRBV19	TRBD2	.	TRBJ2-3	TGTGCCAGTAGTATTGCCAGCGGGAGAGGGTTACAAGGCACAGATACGCAGTATTTT	CASSIASGRGLQGTDTQYF
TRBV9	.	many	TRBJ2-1	TGTGCCAGCAGCGTCAGCAGTTTCAATGAGCAGTTCTTC	CASSVSSFNEQFF
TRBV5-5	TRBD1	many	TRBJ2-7	TGTGCCAGCAGCTTGGGGGCAGGGGGCTACGAGCAGTACTTC	CASSLGAGGYEQYF
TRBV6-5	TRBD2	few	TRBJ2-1	TGTGCCAGCAGTTACGGGGCGGGAGGGCCTGATGAGCAGTTCTTC	CASSYGAGGPDEQFF
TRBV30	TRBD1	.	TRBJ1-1	TGTGCCTGGAGTACAGGGGACTTGAAGATTCTTGAAGCTTTCTTT	CAWSTGDLKILEAFF
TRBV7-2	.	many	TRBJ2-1	TGTGCCAGCAGCTCCCCGTCAGCGGCCCAGTTCTTC	CASSSPSAAQFF
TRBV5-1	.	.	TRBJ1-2	TGCGCCAGCAGCTGGGACAAGTCCTATGGCTACACCTTC	CASSWDKSYGYTF
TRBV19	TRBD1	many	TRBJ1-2	TGTGCCAGTAGTATGAGCACAGGGGGCATAGGCTACACCTTC	CASSMSTGGIGYTF
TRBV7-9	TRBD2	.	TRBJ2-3	TGTGCCAGCAGCTTAGGTCGTAGGACTAGATTCTCCGCAGATACGCAGTATTTT	CASSLGRRTRFSADTQYF
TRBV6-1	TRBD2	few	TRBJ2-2	TGTGCCAGCGTAGCGGGTGCGAACACCGGGGAGCTGTTTTTT	CASVAGANTGELFF
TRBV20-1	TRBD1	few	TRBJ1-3	TGCAGTGCTGAGGACAGGTCCCTCTCTGGAAACACCATATATTTT	CSAEDRSLSGNTIYF
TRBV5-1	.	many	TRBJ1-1	TGCGCCAGCAGCTTGGACAGCCTCTCGAACACTGAAGCTTTCTTT	CASSLDSLSNTEAFF
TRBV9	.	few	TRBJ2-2	.	CASSVGAGTGEAGEPFF
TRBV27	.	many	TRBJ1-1	TGTGCCAGCAGTAAGCAGAGCGGTGAAGCTTTCTTT	CASSKQSGEAFF
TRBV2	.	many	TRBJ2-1	TGTGCCAGCAAGGAGAGGAAGGGCGATGAGCAGTTCTTC	CASKERKGDEQFF
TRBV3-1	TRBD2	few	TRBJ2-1	TGTGCCAGCAGCCAACGCGGGAGCTCCTACAATGAGCAGTTCTTC	CASSQRGSSYNEQFF
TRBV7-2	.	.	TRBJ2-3	TGTGCCAGCAGCGCTCAGATGCGGGCAGGGGTTGGAGATACGCAGTATTTT	CASSAQMRAGVGDTQYF
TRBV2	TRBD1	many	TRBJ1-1	TGTGCCAGCAGTTTTGAGACAGGGTACAATGAAGCTTTCTTT	CASSFETGYNEAFF
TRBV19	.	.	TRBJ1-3	TGTGCCAGTAGTCTAACCGGGACCGGGGTGAACACCATATATTTT	CASSLTGTGVNTIYF
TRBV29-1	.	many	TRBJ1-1	TGCAGCGTTGGGGGCCCCAGCGGGAACACTGAAGCTTTCTTT	CSVGGPSGNTEAFF
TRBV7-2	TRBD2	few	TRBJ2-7	TGTGCCAGCAGCTTCGAACTAGCGGGAGCCACGGACTTC	CASSFELAGATDF